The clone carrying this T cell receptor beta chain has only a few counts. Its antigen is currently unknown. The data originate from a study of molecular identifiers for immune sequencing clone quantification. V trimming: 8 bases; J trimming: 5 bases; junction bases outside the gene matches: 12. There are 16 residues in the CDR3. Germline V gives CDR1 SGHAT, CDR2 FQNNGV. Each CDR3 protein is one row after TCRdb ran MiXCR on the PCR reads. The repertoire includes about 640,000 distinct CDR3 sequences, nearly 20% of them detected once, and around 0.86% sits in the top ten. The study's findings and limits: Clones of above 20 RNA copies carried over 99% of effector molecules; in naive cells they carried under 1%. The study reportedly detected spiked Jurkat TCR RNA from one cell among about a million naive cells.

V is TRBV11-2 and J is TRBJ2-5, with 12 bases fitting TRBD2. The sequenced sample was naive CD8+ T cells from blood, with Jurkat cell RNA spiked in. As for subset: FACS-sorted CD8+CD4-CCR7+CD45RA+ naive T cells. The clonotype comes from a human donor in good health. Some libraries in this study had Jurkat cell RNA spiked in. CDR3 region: CASHEWGLAGSETQYF. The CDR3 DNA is TGTGCCAGCCACGAGTGGGGACTAGCGGGTTCGGAGACCCAGTACTTC.